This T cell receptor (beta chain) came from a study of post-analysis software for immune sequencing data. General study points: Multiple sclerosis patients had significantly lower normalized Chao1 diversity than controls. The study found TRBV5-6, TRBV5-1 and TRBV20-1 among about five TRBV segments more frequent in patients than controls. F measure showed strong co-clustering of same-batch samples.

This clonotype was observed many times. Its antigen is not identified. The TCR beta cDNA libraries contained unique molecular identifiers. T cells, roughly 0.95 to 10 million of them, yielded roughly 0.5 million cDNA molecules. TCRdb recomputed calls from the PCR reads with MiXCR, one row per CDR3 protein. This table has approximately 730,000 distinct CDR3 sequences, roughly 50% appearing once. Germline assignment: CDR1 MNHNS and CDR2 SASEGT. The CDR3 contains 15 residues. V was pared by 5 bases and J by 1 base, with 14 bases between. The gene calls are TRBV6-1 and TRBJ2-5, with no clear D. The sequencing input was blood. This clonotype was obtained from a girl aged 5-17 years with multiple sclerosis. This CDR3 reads CASSPSGLFQETQYF. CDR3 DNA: TGTGCCAGCAGTCCCAGTGGGCTTTTCCAAGAGACCCAGTACTTC.